A selection of T cell receptor beta chains follows, all from one sample in a study of blood T cells in healthy people across ages. TCRdb redid the calling of the 5' RACE reads with MiXCR, one entry per CDR3 protein. The sample includes about 1.4 million distinct CDR3 sequences, approximately 59% of them seen just once. Sequencing was performed on blood. Source of these receptors: a man between 18 and 35 years old in good health. CDR3s include the opening cysteine and the closing phenylalanine or tryptophan. Each record gives: clone size, J gene, D gene, V gene, CDR3 protein, CDR3 DNA. The D gene is left open where the match is weak. Part of the rows lack a size; the others show once, few, many or a class for expanded clones.

>.|TRBJ2-3|TRBD2|TRBV15
CATSRDGRESDTQYF
TGTGCCACCAGCAGAGATGGGAGGGAGTCAGATACGCAGTATTTT
>.|TRBJ2-1|.|TRBV20-1
CSARDQLSNSYNEQFF
TGCAGTGCTAGAGATCAGCTTTCAAACTCCTACAATGAGCAGTTCTTC
>.|TRBJ1-2|TRBD1|TRBV7-9
CASSLWAMTGGNYGYTF
TGTGCCAGCAGCTTATGGGCAATGACAGGGGGGAACTATGGCTACACCTTC
>.|TRBJ1-2|TRBD1|TRBV29-1
CSVEDQDRELYGYTF
TGCAGCGTTGAAGATCAGGACAGGGAGCTGTATGGCTACACCTTC
>.|TRBJ2-1|TRBD2|TRBV29-1
CSAFGVAGGSYNEQFF
TGCAGCGCCTTCGGGGTAGCGGGAGGGAGTTACAATGAGCAGTTCTTC
>few|TRBJ2-7|.|TRBV20-1
CSHQVLDGYEQYF
TGCAGTCATCAAGTTCTCGACGGCTACGAGCAGTACTTC
>.|TRBJ2-7|TRBD2|TRBV20-1
CSASGLGTPSYEQYF
TGCAGTGCTTCGGGACTAGGGACCCCGTCCTACGAGCAGTACTTC
>.|TRBJ1-1|.|TRBV29-1
CSVSTSTSTEAFF
TGCAGCGTTTCTACATCAACGTCCACTGAAGCTTTCTTT
>.|TRBJ2-3|TRBD2|TRBV7-2
CASSLVGLSADTQYF
TGTGCCAGCAGCTTAGTGGGACTAAGTGCAGATACGCAGTATTTT
>few|TRBJ1-5|.|TRBV5-6
CASSLTNSNQPQHF
TGTGCCAGCAGCTTGACAAATAGCAATCAGCCCCAGCATTTT
>.|TRBJ2-7|.|TRBV27
CASSLSGSPYNEQYF
TGTGCCAGCAGTTTATCCGGGAGTCCCTACAATGAGCAGTACTTC
>few|TRBJ2-1|TRBD1|TRBV5-1
CASRTGVIYNEQFF
TGCGCCAGCAGGACAGGGGTCATCTACAATGAGCAGTTCTTC
>.|TRBJ2-1|.|TRBV2
CASSEAGDRLNEQFF
TGTGCCAGCAGCGAAGCGGGCGACAGGCTAAATGAGCAGTTCTTC
>.|TRBJ2-1|TRBD2|TRBV3-1
CASSPRAGFVHEQFF
TGTGCCAGCAGCCCTAGAGCGGGGTTTGTCCATGAGCAGTTCTTC
>.|TRBJ2-7|.|TRBV7-2
CVSSPDVPRDEQYF
TGTGTCAGCAGCCCCGATGTCCCCAGGGACGAGCAGTACTTC
>.|TRBJ1-5|TRBD1|TRBV12-3/TRBV12-4
CASRLGTDLNQPQHF
TGTGCCAGCAGGCTGGGGACAGACTTAAATCAGCCCCAGCATTTT
>.|TRBJ2-7|.|TRBV27
CASSLIGTADEQYF
TGTGCCAGCAGTCTCATTGGCACCGCTGACGAGCAGTACTTC